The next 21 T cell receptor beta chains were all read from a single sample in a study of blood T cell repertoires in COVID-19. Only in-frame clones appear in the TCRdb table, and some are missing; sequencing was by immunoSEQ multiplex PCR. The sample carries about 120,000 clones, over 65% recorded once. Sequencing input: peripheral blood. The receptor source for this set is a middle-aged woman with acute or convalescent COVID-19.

CDR3 in amino acids: CASSLGTLLASYGYTF. In DNA, the CDR3 is TGTGCCAGCAGCTTGGGGACACTCCTGGCTAGCTATGGCTACACCTTC. The chain employs TRBV5-8 and TRBJ1-2, with D possibly TRBD1 on 5 matching bases. V lost 0 bases, J lost 4 bases, and 16 bases lay in between. Germline CDR1 SGHTS, CDR2 YDEGEE. The CDR3 length is 16 residues.

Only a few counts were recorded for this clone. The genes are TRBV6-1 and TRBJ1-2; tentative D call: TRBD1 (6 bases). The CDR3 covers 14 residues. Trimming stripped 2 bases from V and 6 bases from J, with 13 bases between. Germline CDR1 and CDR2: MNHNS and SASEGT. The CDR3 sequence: CASSETGFWDGYTF. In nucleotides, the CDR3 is TGTGCCAGCAGTGAAACAGGGTTTTGGGATGGCTACACCTTC.

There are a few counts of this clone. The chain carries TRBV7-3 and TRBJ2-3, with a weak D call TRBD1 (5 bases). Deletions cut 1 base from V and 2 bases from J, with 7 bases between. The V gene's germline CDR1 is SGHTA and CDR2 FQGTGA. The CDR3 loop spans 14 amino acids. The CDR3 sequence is CASSLSRATDTQYF. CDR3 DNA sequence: TGTGCCAGCAGCTTAAGCAGGGCCACAGATACGCAGTATTTT.

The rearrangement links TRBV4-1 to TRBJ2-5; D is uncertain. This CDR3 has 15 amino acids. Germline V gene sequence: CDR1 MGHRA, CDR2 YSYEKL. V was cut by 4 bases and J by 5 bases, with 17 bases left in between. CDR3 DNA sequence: TGCGCCAGCAGCCCTCGAGAGTCCCTCAGGGAGACCCAGTACTTC. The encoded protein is CASSPRESLRETQYF.

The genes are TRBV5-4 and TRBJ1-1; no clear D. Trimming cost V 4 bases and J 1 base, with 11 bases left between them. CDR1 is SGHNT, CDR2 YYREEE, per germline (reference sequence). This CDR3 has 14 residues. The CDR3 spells CASSPLSGNTEAFF. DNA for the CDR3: TGTGCCAGCAGCCCCCTCAGCGGGAACACTGAAGCTTTCTTT.

The DNA of the CDR3 is TGTGCCAGCAGCTTCGGTCGAAACTATGGCTACACCTTC. It encodes CASSFGRNYGYTF. This chain uses TRBV7-2 with TRBJ1-2; no clear D. Germline lookup yields CDR1 SGHTA and CDR2 FQGNSA. V lost 3 bases to trimming and J lost 2 bases, with 7 bases between them. The CDR3 has 13 residues.

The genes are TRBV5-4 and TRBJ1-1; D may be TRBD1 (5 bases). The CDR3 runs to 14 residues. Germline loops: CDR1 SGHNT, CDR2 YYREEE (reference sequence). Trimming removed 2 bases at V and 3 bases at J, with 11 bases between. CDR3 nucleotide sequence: TGTGCCAGCAGCTTTGTCAGCAGGGACACTGAAGCTTTCTTT. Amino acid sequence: CASSFVSRDTEAFF.

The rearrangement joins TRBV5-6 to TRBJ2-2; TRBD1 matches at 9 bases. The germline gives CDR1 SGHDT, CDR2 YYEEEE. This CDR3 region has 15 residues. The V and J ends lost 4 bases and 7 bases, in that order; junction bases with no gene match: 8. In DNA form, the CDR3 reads TGTGCCAGCAGCGCCGGGACAGGGTTGAACGGGGAGCTGTTTTTT. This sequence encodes CASSAGTGLNGELFF.

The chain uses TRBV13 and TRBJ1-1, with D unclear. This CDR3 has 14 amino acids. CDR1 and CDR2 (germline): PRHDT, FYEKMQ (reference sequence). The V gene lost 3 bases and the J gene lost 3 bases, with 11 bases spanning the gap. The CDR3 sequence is CASSLEDGDTEAFF. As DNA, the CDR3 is TGTGCCAGCAGCTTGGAGGACGGGGACACTGAAGCTTTCTTT.

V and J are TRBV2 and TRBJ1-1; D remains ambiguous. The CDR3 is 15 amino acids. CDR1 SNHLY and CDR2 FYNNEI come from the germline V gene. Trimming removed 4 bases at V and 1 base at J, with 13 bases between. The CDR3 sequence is CASSARSGRNTEAFF. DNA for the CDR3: TGTGCCAGCAGTGCCCGTTCGGGGAGGAACACTGAAGCTTTCTTT.

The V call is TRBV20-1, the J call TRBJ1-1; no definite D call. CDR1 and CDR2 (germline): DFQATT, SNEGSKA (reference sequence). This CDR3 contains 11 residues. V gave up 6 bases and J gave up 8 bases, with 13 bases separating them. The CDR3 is CSAVRLLEAFF. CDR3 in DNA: TGCAGTGCAGTTCGACTGCTAGAAGCTTTCTTT.

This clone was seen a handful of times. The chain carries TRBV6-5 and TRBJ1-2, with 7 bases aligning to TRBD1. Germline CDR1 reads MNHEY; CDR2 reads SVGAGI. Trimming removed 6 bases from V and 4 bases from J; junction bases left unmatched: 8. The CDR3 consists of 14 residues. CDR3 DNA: TGTGCCAGCAGGGACCCAACAGGGGTCTATGGCTACACCTTC. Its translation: CASRDPTGVYGYTF.

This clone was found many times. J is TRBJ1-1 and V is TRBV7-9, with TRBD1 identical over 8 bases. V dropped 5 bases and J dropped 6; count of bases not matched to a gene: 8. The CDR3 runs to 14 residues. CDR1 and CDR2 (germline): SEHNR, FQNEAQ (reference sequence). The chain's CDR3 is CASSPDRAGAEAFF. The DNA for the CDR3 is TGTGCCAGCAGCCCGGACAGGGCGGGCGCTGAAGCTTTCTTT. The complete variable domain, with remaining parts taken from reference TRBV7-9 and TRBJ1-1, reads DTGVSQNPRHKITKRGQNVTFRCDPISEHNRLYWYRQTLGQGPEFLTYFQNEAQLEKSRLLSDRFSAERPKGSFSTLEIQRTEQGDSAMYLCASSPDRAGAEAFFGQGTRLTVV.

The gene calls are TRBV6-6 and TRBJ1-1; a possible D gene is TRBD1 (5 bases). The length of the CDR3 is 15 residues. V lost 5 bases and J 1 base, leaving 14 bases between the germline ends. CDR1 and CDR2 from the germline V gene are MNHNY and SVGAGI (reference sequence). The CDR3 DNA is TGTGCCAGCAGTGCCACCCGGGGGGGGAACACTGAAGCTTTCTTT. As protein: CASSATRGGNTEAFF.

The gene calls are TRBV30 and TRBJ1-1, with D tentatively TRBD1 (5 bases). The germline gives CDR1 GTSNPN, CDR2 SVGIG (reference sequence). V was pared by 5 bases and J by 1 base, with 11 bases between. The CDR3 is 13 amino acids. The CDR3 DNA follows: TGTGCCTGGTTGACAGACTGGAACACTGAAGCTTTCTTT. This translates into CAWLTDWNTEAFF.

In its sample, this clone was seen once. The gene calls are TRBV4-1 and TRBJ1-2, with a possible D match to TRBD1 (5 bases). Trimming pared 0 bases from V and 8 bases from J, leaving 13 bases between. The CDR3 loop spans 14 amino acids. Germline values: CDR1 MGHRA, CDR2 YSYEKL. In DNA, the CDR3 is TGCGCCAGCAGCCAAGATTGGGGGACTGGGGGCTACACCTTC. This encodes CASSQDWGTGGYTF.

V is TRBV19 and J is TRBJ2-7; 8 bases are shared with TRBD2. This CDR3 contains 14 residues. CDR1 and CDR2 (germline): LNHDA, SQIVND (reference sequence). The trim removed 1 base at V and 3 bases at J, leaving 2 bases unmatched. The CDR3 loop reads CASSIAGGIYEQYF. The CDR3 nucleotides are TGTGCCAGTAGTATAGCGGGGGGGATCTACGAGCAGTACTTC. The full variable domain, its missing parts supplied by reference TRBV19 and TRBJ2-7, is DGGITQSPKYLFRKEGQNVTLSCEQNLNHDAMYWYRQDPGQGLRLIYYSQIVNDFQKGDIAEGYSVSREKKESFPLTVTSAQKNPTAFYLCASSIAGGIYEQYFGPGTRLTVT.

The CDR3 sequence is CASSLALAGSGEQFF. DNA of the CDR3: TGTGCCAGCAGCTTAGCCCTAGCGGGGAGTGGCGAGCAGTTCTTC. The chain employs TRBV7-6 and TRBJ2-1; 9 nucleotides align to TRBD2. Germline V gives CDR1 SGHVS, CDR2 FNYEAQ. The CDR3 covers 15 residues. The J segment lost 10 bases and the V segment lost 0 bases, leaving 7 bases of the junction unmatched.

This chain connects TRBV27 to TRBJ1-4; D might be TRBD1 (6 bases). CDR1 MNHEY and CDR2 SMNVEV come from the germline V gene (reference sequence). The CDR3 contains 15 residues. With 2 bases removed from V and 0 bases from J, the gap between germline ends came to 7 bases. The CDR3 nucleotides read TGTGCCAGCAGTTTAGGACAGACAACTAATGAAAAACTGTTTTTT. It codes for CASSLGQTTNEKLFF.

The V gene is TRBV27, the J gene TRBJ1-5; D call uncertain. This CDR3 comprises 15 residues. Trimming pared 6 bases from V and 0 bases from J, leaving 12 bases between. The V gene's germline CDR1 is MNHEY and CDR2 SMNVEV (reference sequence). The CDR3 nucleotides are TGTGCCAGCAGCATAAGGCGGGGTAGCAATCAGCCCCAGCATTTT. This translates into CASSIRRGSNQPQHF.

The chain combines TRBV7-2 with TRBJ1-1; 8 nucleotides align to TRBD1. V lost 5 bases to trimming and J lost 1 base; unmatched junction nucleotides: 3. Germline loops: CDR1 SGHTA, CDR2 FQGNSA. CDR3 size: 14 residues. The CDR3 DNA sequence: TGTGCCAGCAGCATAGACAGGGGGAACACTGAAGCTTTCTTT. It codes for CASSIDRGNTEAFF.